This TCR beta chain was sequenced during a study of response to subunit inactivated influenza vaccine. Study results and limitations: The authors put forward the suggestion that each seasonal influenza vaccination may bring in only a limited number of new T cells.

The CDR3 spans 14 residues. The germline V gene has CDR1 SGHVS and CDR2 FQNEAQ. Trimming stripped 1 base from V and 6 bases from J, with 12 bases between. One entry per CDR3 protein results from TCRdb running MiXCR on the RT-PCR reads. This sample has more than 400,000 distinct CDR3 sequences, with 11% found just once. This clonotype was picked up a small number of times. The target antigen is unknown. The clonotype was recovered from a man over 45 who received an inactivated influenza vaccine. Here the sequenced sample was PBMCs from blood, taken 45 days after vaccination. This sequence joins TRBV7-8 and TRBJ1-2; D not certain. This CDR3 is CASSLGGRLDGYTF. DNA of the CDR3: TGTGCCAGCAGCTTAGGTGGGCGGCTCGATGGCTACACCTTC.